These 30 T cell receptor beta chains came from one sample sequenced in a study of blood T cells in healthy people across ages. A second PCR, run for about 7 to 11 cycles, used a sample-barcoded 5' primer plus a J-beta primer mix. TCRdb redid the calling of the 5' RACE reads with MiXCR, one entry per CDR3 protein. The data hold around 900,000 distinct CDR3 sequences, with under 30% observed a single time. Sequencing was performed on blood. Every receptor here comes from a woman older than 75 in good health.

This clonotype was observed many times. The chain couples TRBV5-6 to TRBJ1-5; 7 nucleotides agree with TRBD1. The germline V gene has CDR1 SGHDT and CDR2 YYEEEE. CDR3 size: 15 residues. With V trimmed by 1 base and J by 3 bases, 4 bases remained unmatched. DNA for the CDR3: TGTGCCAGCAGCTTGAGACAGGGTTTCAATCAGCCCCAGCATTTT. It translates to CASSLRQGFNQPQHF.

In its sample, this clonotype was seen a few times. This chain joins TRBV30 and TRBJ2-1; possibly TRBD2 for D (5 bases). The better agreement between TRBJ2-7 and the DNA end casts doubt on the J call. The germline gives CDR1 GTSNPN, CDR2 SVGIG (reference sequence). The CDR3 is made up of 14 amino acids. CDR3 DNA: TGTGCCTGGAGGGGCGGAGGAGCCTACAATGAGCAGTACTTC. Encoded protein: CAWRGGGAYNEQYF.

This clonotype was seen ten or more times. The chain is built from TRBV10-3 and TRBJ1-6; maybe TRBD1 (5 bases). Trimming took off 7 bases at V and 5 bases at J, with 15 bases between the two ends. Germline V gene sequence: CDR1 ENHRY, CDR2 SYGVKD. This CDR3 has 15 residues. CDR3 amino acids: CAIKKLPGDNSPLHF. The CDR3, as DNA: TGTGCCATCAAAAAACTCCCGGGGGATAATTCACCCCTCCACTTT.

The chain carries TRBV4-1 and TRBJ2-5; 8 bases match TRBD2. The CDR3 spans 15 residues. Germline V gene lookup returns CDR1 MGHRA and CDR2 YSYEKL. After removal of 3 bases from V and 5 bases from J, the junction contained 8 bases not matched to a gene. CDR3 amino acids: CASSHQGLAHETQYF. CDR3 nucleotides: TGCGCCAGCAGCCATCAAGGACTAGCACATGAGACCCAGTACTTC.

This clonotype was picked up many times. V usage is TRBV12-3 or TRBV12-4 and J usage is TRBJ1-5; D remains ambiguous. The CDR3 is made up of 13 amino acids. V was trimmed by 5 bases and J by 9 bases, leaving 14 bases between them. CDR3 in DNA: TGTGCCAGCAGTCGGGTCGAGTTTGGGCCCCAGCATTTT. Amino acid sequence: CASSRVEFGPQHF.

As concerns this clonotype: This could be a read error, since a much larger clone is one nucleotide away. V is TRBV6-2 or TRBV6-3 and J is TRBJ2-7; D is unresolved. V was pared by 3 bases and J by 7 bases, with 10 bases between. Germline V gene data show CDR1 as MNHEY and CDR2 as SVGEGT. This CDR3 spans 12 amino acids. This CDR3 reads CASSYRENEQYF. Here the CDR3 DNA reads TGTGCCAGCAGTTATAGGGAAAATGAGCAGTACTTC.

Worth noting for this clonotype: A much larger clone sits a single nucleotide away, making a read error possible. The chain carries TRBV10-3 and TRBJ2-7, with D hard to call. The J call may not be correct, given that the DNA end is closer to TRBJ2-5. Per the germline V gene, CDR1 is ENHRY and CDR2 is SYGVKD. The CDR3 runs to 12 residues. Written as DNA, the CDR3 is TGTGCCGTCAGTTGGACCATGGAGACCCAGTACTTC. It yields the protein CAVSWTMETQYF.

This clonotype has just one count. A much larger clone differs by one base, so this may be a read error. CDR3 sequence reads: CARGERGGRNKQFF. The CDR3 DNA reads TGTGCCAGGGGTGAGCGGGGGGGCCGGAATAAGCAGTTCTTC. The V gene is TRBV2, the J gene TRBJ2-1; 10 nucleotides align to TRBD2. V shed 9 bases and J 11 bases; nucleotides not matched to a gene: 13. This CDR3 comprises 14 residues. CDR1 is SNHLY, CDR2 FYNNEI, per germline.

This clonotype was seen at least ten times. The V gene is TRBV4-1, the J gene TRBJ2-4; 9 bases match TRBD1. Germline loops: CDR1 MGHRA, CDR2 YSYEKL. There are 13 residues in the CDR3. The J segment lost 8 bases and the V segment lost 3 bases, leaving 2 bases of the junction unmatched. CDR3 protein: CASSQGQGDIQYF. The CDR3 bases are TGCGCCAGCAGCCAGGGACAGGGCGACATTCAGTACTTC.

This clonotype was counted between two and nine times. The chain combines TRBV6-2 or TRBV6-3 with TRBJ1-6; tentatively, D is TRBD1 (6 bases). Deletions cut 5 bases from V and 11 bases from J, with 13 bases between. Germline CDR1 MNHEY, CDR2 SVGEGT. The CDR3 is made up of 13 amino acids. CDR3 sequence (DNA): TGTGCCAGCAGTGGAACAGGGACGGCACCCCTCCACTTT. Amino acids: CASSGTGTAPLHF.

This clonotype was seen ten or more times. The V call is TRBV7-9, the J call TRBJ1-2; D not certain. Germline V lookup: CDR1 SEHNR, CDR2 FQNEAQ (reference sequence). Trimming left V 2 bases short and J 2 bases short, with 12 bases between. CDR3 length: 15 residues. The CDR3: CASSLTSIGNYGYTF. CDR3 DNA sequence: TGTGCCAGCAGCTTAACGTCGATAGGGAACTATGGCTACACCTTC.

This clonotype was recorded at least ten times. The chain is built from TRBV27 and TRBJ2-5, with 7 bases lining up with TRBD2. This CDR3 has 19 residues. Germline V lookup: CDR1 MNHEY, CDR2 SMNVEV (reference sequence). V lost 5 bases, J lost 7 bases, and 25 bases stayed unmatched. CDR3 sequence reads: CASSLLAPVTSAGIGTQYF. The CDR3 nucleotides are TGTGCCAGCAGTCTACTCGCTCCGGTAACTAGCGCGGGCATTGGGACCCAGTACTTC.

This clonotype was detected ten times or more. This chain links TRBV4-2 with TRBJ1-2; D not certain. V gave up 1 base and J gave up 3 bases, with 12 bases separating them. Germline V gene sequence: CDR1 LGHNA, CDR2 YNFKEQ. The CDR3 totals 15 residues. DNA of the CDR3: TGTGCCAGCAGCCAAGGGAAAGCGGGATACTATGGCTACACCTTC. This translates into CASSQGKAGYYGYTF.

In the case of this clonotype: A much larger clonotype is one base distant, so this may be a read error. This chain uses TRBV2 with TRBJ2-1; 9 bases line up with TRBD2. Looked up from germline, CDR1 is SNHLY and CDR2 is FYNNEI. Trimming at V came to 4 bases and at J to 10 bases, leaving 11 bases not matched to a gene. The CDR3 length is 15 residues. This CDR3 is CASSAEAGGSYEQFF. The CDR3 DNA is TGTGCCAGCAGTGCGGAAGCGGGGGGTTCCTACGAGCAGTTCTTC.

This chain uses TRBV14 with TRBJ1-1; no firm D call. CDR1 and CDR2 from the germline V gene are SGHDN and FVKESK. The CDR3 covers 14 residues. V was shortened by 2 bases and J by 11 bases, with 18 bases between the two germline ends. The CDR3 loop is CASSQSLVRNQAFF. CDR3 coding DNA: TGTGCCAGCAGCCAATCTCTAGTCAGGAATCAGGCTTTCTTT.

Ten or more counts support this clonotype. This sequence joins TRBV10-3 and TRBJ1-2, with TRBD1 as a possible D gene (6 bases). Germline CDR1 is ENHRY and CDR2 is SYGVKD. The CDR3 is 14 amino acids. V shed 9 bases and J shed 2 bases, with 16 bases lying between them. In nucleotides, the CDR3 is TGTGCCATGAGGGACACCACGCGAAACTATGGCTACACCTTC. This encodes CAMRDTTRNYGYTF.

The sample holds a few counts of this clonotype. The gene calls are TRBV14 and TRBJ1-4; no reliable D call. V was pared by 4 bases and J by 5 bases, with 14 bases between. Germline CDR1 is SGHDN and CDR2 is FVKESK. This CDR3 region has 15 residues. CDR3 in amino acids: CASSPRTAFNEKLFF. DNA for the CDR3: TGTGCCAGCAGCCCCCGGACGGCTTTCAATGAAAAACTGTTTTTT.

The table lists this clonotype with many counts. The chain uses TRBV3-1 and TRBJ2-5; D gene uncertain. The CDR3 runs 13 residues. Per germline, CDR1 LGHDT and CDR2 YNNKEL (reference sequence). V dropped 2 bases and J dropped 5 bases, with 9 bases sitting between them. The CDR3 reads CASSQSRQETQYF. The CDR3 bases are TGTGCCAGCAGCCAATCGCGCCAGGAGACCCAGTACTTC.

This clonotype appeared many times. V is TRBV6-1 and J is TRBJ2-3; the D is unclear. V gave up 1 base and J gave up 2 bases, with 10 bases separating them. CDR3 size: 15 residues. CDR1 is MNHNS and CDR2 is SASEGT in the germline V gene. This CDR3 is CASSEVMAYTDTQYF. In DNA form, the CDR3 reads TGTGCCAGCAGTGAAGTCATGGCTTACACAGATACGCAGTATTTT.

This clonotype appeared a few times. This sequence joins TRBV6-5 and TRBJ2-4, with no clear D. Per germline, CDR1 MNHEY and CDR2 SVGAGI. The CDR3 has 15 amino acids. V dropped 0 bases and J dropped 8 bases, with 14 bases sitting between them. This chain's CDR3 is CASSYSVTKWDIQYF. CDR3 DNA sequence: TGTGCCAGCAGTTACTCGGTGACGAAGTGGGACATTCAGTACTTC.

The rearrangement joins TRBV7-2 to TRBJ2-2; 9 bases fit TRBD1. CDR1 is SGHTA, CDR2 FQGNSA, per germline. The CDR3 covers 16 residues. Trimming removed 4 bases from V and 0 bases from J; junction bases left unmatched: 3. The CDR3 nucleotides read TGTGCCAGCAGCTGGGGACAGGGAGCGAACACCGGGGAGCTGTTTTTT. Protein: CASSWGQGANTGELFF.

This chain joins TRBV27 and TRBJ2-7; D is perhaps TRBD1 or TRBD2 (5 bases each). This CDR3 is 15 amino acids long. The germline V and J ends were trimmed by 3 bases and 7 bases, with 19 bases remaining between them. Germline V gives CDR1 MNHEY, CDR2 SMNVEV (reference sequence). CDR3 sequence (DNA): TGTGCCAGCAGTTTTTGGGGACGAGAAGGTAATGAGCAGTACTTC. It is translated as CASSFWGREGNEQYF.

This clonotype has only a few counts. The chain uses TRBV6-5 and TRBJ1-2; D is uncertain. Between the trimmed V and J ends, which lost 0 bases and 8 bases, there was a span of 10 bases. The CDR3 runs to 13 residues. From germline, CDR1 is MNHEY and CDR2 SVGAGI. In DNA form, the CDR3 reads TGTGCCAGCAGTTACTCCAACAAAGGCGGCTACACCTTC. Amino acid sequence: CASSYSNKGGYTF.

This clonotype was seen only a few times. A read error is possible here, since a much larger clone lies one base away. V gene TRBV7-2 combines with J gene TRBJ2-1, with D perhaps TRBD2 (5 bases). The CDR3 is 14 residues long. The germline V gene encodes CDR1 SGHTA and CDR2 FQGNSA. V was clipped by 4 bases and J by 10 bases, with 17 bases between them. In DNA, the CDR3 is TGTGCCAGCAGCTCCTTAGCGCGAGACTACGAGCAGTTCTTC. Its translation: CASSSLARDYEQFF.

This clonotype was recorded many times. The V gene is TRBV20-1, the J gene TRBJ2-1, with TRBD1 as a possible D gene (6 bases). Per germline, CDR1 DFQATT and CDR2 SNEGSKA (reference sequence). The CDR3 spans 14 residues. V lost 0 bases and J 7 bases, leaving 13 bases between the germline ends. CDR3 sequence: CSARDRNRVNEQFF. CDR3 nucleotides: TGCAGTGCTAGAGATCGGAACAGGGTGAATGAGCAGTTCTTC.

The table lists this clonotype with a few counts. The V gene is TRBV5-8, the J gene TRBJ2-1, with D tentatively TRBD1 or TRBD2 (5 bases each). The CDR3 length is 16 residues. Germline V lookup: CDR1 SGHTS, CDR2 YDEGEE. V was shortened by 4 bases and J by 7 bases, with 21 bases between the two germline ends. The CDR3 reads CASSVGTPPVGNEQFF. As DNA, the CDR3 is TGTGCCAGCAGCGTAGGGACGCCGCCTGTGGGGAATGAGCAGTTCTTC.

This clonotype was detected only a few times. V is TRBV6-1 and J is TRBJ1-2; D is unclear. Germline loops: CDR1 MNHNS, CDR2 SASEGT. This CDR3 spans 14 amino acids. Trimming removed 5 bases at V and 2 bases at J, with 12 bases between. The CDR3 loop reads CASSSGRENYGYTF. In DNA, the CDR3 is TGTGCCAGCAGTTCTGGACGGGAAAACTATGGCTACACCTTC.

This clonotype was seen repeatedly, ten times or more. The J gene is TRBJ2-5, the V gene TRBV5-1; 9 bases agree with TRBD2. With V trimmed by 0 bases and J by 5 bases, 5 bases remained unmatched. This CDR3 has 15 amino acids. Germline V gene sequence: CDR1 SGHRS, CDR2 YFSETQ. CDR3 nucleotides: TGCGCCAGCAGCTTGGCGGCGGCGGGGGGGGAGACCCAGTACTTC. Its protein is CASSLAAAGGETQYF.

The CDR3 bases are TGTGCCAGCAGCTTATCGGCGGGGGCGAATGAGCAGTTCTTT. The encoded protein is CASSLSAGANEQFF. The rearrangement uses TRBV7-3 and TRBJ1-1; a possible D gene is TRBD1 (6 bases). Germline V gene lookup returns CDR1 SGHTA and CDR2 FQGTGA. This CDR3 region has 14 residues. Trimming shortened V by 2 bases and J by 14 bases, and 21 bases separated the two germline ends.

Of note for this clonotype: One end of the junction is discordant with germline, which a read error may explain. The chain uses TRBV5-4 and TRBJ1-1, with unresolved D. Germline values: CDR1 SGHNT, CDR2 YYREEE (reference sequence). CDR3 length: 14 amino acids. As DNA, the CDR3 is TGTGCCAACAGCTTCCCGCCTCCGGACACTGAAGCTTTCTTT. Translated: CANSFPPPDTEAFF. Using reference TRBV5-4 and TRBJ1-1 for the parts outside the CDR3, the full variable domain is ETGVTQSPTHLIKTRGQQVTLRCSSQSGHNTVSWYQQALGQGPQFIFQYYREEENGRGNFPPRFSGLQFPNYSSELNVNALELDDSALYLCANSFPPPDTEAFFGQGTRLTVV.